Below, one T cell receptor beta chain is given with its context. V trimming: 8 bases; J trimming: 7 bases; junction bases outside the gene matches: 5. From germline, CDR1 is SGHTA and CDR2 FQGTGA. The CDR3 is made up of 11 amino acids. The sample comes from a study of Graves' ophthalmopathy and Graves' hyperthyroidism. RNA transcripts provided the template for amplifying TCR beta CDR3 regions. HTBI-primed first-round RT-PCR preceded second-round multiplex PCR. TCRdb redid the calling of the multiplex PCR reads with MiXCR, one entry per CDR3 protein. The table shows hundreds of thousands of distinct CDR3 sequences, with more than 40% occurring only once.

V and J are TRBV7-3 and TRBJ2-7; the match to TRBD1 covers 7 bases. This clonotype was sampled from an adult man with Graves' ophthalmopathy. Material: peripheral blood. This CDR3 reads CASRQGEEQYF. The CDR3 coding sequence is TGTGCCAGCCGACAGGGTGAGGAGCAGTACTTC.